These 8 T cell receptor beta chains were sequenced from one sample in a study of CD8+CD57+ T cells in acquired aplastic anemia. Both TCR beta VDJ combination and CDR3 sequence profiling were carried out. Genomic DNA was the template for this profiling. TCRdb re-called the reads with MiXCR, one entry per CDR3 protein. The sample lists fewer than 200,000 distinct CDR3 sequences, less than 60% occurring once. The patients chosen for sequencing had shown expansion of CD8+CD57+ cells (detected by flow cytometry). Sequenced sample: sorted CD4+, CD8+, or CD8+CD57+ T cells (not recorded which) from PBMCs. The receptors were gathered from a human donor with aplastic anemia.

This rearrangement joins TRBV20-1 to TRBJ2-1; D is undetermined. The length of the CDR3 is 11 residues. Germline lookup yields CDR1 DFQATT and CDR2 SNEGSKA (reference sequence). Trimming shortened V by 2 bases and J by 4 bases, and 3 bases separated the two germline ends. For the CDR3, the DNA is TGCAGTGCTAGATGGTACAATGAGCAGTTCTTC. It translates to CSARWYNEQFF.

In regard to this clonotype: This clone may be a read error of a much larger clone one base away. V is TRBV12-3 or TRBV12-4 and J is TRBJ2-2; 7 bases are shared with TRBD2. The CDR3 length is 19 residues. CDR3 amino acids: CASLRRLSGIRSNTGELLF. The CDR3 DNA reads as TGTGCCAGCCTCAGACGACTAAGCGGGATCAGATCGAACACCGGGGAGCTGCTTTTT.

This clonotype was counted once. The chain joins TRBV10-2 to TRBJ1-1; D is undetermined. Germline values: CDR1 WSHSY, CDR2 SAAADI. This CDR3 has 14 amino acids. V was pared by 0 bases and J by 1 base, with 6 bases between. CDR3 sequence reads: CASSESFGNTEAFF. The CDR3 DNA reads TGCGCCAGCAGTGAGTCATTCGGGAACACTGAAGCTTTCTTT.

This clonotype has at least ten counts. The J gene is TRBJ2-7, the V gene TRBV12-3 or TRBV12-4; D assignment may be TRBD1 or TRBD2 (5 bases each). The CDR3 length is 14 residues. The V end was cut by 6 bases, the J end by 2 bases, with 14 bases between. In DNA form, the CDR3 reads TGTGCCAGCAGCGGGGACGGATGGGCCTACGAGCAGTACTTC. This codes for CASSGDGWAYEQYF.

The rearrangement joins TRBV19 to TRBJ2-1; 14 bases are shared with TRBD2. The V gene's germline CDR1 is LNHDA and CDR2 SQIVND (reference sequence). V shed 3 bases, J shed 8 bases, and the junction held 3 bases outside the gene matches. The CDR3 runs 15 residues. The CDR3 sequence is CASSMTSGGADEQFF. The DNA for the CDR3 is TGTGCCAGTAGTATGACTAGCGGGGGGGCCGATGAGCAGTTCTTC. Full variable domain (missing parts from reference TRBV19 and TRBJ2-1): DGGITQSPKYLFRKEGQNVTLSCEQNLNHDAMYWYRQDPGQGLRLIYYSQIVNDFQKGDIAEGYSVSREKKESFPLTVTSAQKNPTAFYLCASSMTSGGADEQFFGPGTRLTVL.

This clonotype was counted ten times or more. This chain links TRBV7-2 with TRBJ1-5; D perhaps matches TRBD1 (5 bases). Per the germline V gene, CDR1 is SGHTA and CDR2 is FQGNSA. CDR3 size: 14 residues. Between the trimmed V and J ends, which lost 5 bases and 8 bases, there was a span of 16 bases. The CDR3 here is CASSHRARGEPQHF. In nucleotides, the CDR3 is TGTGCCAGCAGCCACCGGGCCCGGGGGGAGCCCCAGCATTTT.

The gene calls are TRBV3-1 and TRBJ2-1, with 11 bases matching TRBD2. Per the germline V gene, CDR1 is LGHDT and CDR2 is YNNKEL (reference sequence). The CDR3 has 16 amino acids. With 4 bases clipped from V and 2 bases from J, the junction kept 4 bases outside the gene matches. CDR3 DNA sequence: TGTGCCAGCAGCCCGACTAGCGGGACCGCCTACAATGAGCAGTTCTTC. Translated, it gives CASSPTSGTAYNEQFF.

The rearrangement uses TRBV29-1 and TRBJ2-6, with D unclear. This CDR3 contains 16 residues. Per the germline V gene, CDR1 is SQVTM and CDR2 is ANQGSEA. The V end was cut by 7 bases, the J end by 4 bases, with 20 bases between. In DNA form, the CDR3 reads TGCAGCGCCTGGGCCGTGGTAGAGGCGGGGGCCAACGTCCTGACTTTC. Protein sequence: CSAWAVVEAGANVLTF.